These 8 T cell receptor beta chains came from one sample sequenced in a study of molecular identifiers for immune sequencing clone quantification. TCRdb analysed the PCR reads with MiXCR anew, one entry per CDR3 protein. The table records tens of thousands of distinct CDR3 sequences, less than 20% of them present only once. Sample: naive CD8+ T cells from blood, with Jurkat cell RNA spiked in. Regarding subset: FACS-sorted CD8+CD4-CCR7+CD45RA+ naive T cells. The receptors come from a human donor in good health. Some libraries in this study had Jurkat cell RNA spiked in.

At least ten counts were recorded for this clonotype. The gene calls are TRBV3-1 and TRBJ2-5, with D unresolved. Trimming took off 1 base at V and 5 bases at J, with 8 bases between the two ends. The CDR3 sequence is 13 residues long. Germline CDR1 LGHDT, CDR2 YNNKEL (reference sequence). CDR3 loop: CASSQGFGETQYF. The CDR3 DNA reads TGTGCCAGCAGCCAAGGGTTCGGCGAGACCCAGTACTTC.

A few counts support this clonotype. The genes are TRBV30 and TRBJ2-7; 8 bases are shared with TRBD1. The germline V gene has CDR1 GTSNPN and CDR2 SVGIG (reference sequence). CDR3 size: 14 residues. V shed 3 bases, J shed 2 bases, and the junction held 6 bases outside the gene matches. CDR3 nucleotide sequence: TGTGCCTGGAGGCCGGGACAGGAGACCTACGAGCAGTACTTC. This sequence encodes CAWRPGQETYEQYF.

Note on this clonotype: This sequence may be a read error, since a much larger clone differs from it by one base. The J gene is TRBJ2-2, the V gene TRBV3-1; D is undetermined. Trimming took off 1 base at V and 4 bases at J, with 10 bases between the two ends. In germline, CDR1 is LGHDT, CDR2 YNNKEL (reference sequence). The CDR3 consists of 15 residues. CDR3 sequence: CASSQGSKPTGELFF. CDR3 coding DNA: TGTGCCAGCAGCCAAGGTTCCAAGCCCACCGGGGAGCTGTTTTTT.

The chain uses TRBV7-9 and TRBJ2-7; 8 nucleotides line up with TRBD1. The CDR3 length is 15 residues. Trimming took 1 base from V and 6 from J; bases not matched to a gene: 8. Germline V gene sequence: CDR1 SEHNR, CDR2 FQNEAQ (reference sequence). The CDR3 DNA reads TGTGCCAGCAGCTTAGACCGGACAGGGTTTACCGAGCAGTACTTC. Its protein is CASSLDRTGFTEQYF.

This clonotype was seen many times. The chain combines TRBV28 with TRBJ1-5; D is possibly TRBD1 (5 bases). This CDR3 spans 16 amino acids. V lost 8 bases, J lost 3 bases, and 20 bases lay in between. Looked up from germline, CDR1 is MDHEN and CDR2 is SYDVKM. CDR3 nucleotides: TGTGCCAGCTGCGGTGCCAGGGAAGTTAACAATCAGCCCCAGCATTTT. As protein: CASCGAREVNNQPQHF.

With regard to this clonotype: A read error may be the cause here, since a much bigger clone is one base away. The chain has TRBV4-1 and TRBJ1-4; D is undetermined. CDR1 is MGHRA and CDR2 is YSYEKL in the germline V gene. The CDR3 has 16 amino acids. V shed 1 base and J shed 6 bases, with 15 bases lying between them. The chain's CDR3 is CASSQVSGGSDEKLFF. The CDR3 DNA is TGCGCCAGCAGCCAAGTGAGCGGAGGGTCTGATGAAAAACTGTTTTTT.

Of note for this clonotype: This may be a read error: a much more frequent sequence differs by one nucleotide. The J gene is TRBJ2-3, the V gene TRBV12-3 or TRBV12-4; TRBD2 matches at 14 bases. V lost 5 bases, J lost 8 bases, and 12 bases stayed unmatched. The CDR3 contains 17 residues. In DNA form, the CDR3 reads TGTGCCAGCAGTCGACTAGCGGGAGGGCCTCGGGAAGGTACGCAGTATTTT. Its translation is CASSRLAGGPREGTQYF.

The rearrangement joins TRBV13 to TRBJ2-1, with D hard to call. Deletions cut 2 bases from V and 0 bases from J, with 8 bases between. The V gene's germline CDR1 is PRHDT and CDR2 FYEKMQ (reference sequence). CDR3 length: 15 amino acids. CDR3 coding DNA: TGTGCCAGCAGCTTAAGGTATAGCTCCTACAATGAGCAGTTCTTC. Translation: CASSLRYSSYNEQFF.